The 5 T cell receptor beta chains in this list originate from one sample, sequenced in a study of blood T cell repertoires in COVID-19. The assay was immunoSEQ multiplex PCR, and TCRdb's table has in-frame clones only and misses some. This table has just over 300,000 clones, approximately 90% appearing once. Sequencing was performed on PBMCs or T cells enriched from blood (not recorded which). The receptors here all came from a woman younger than 30 who had recovered from COVID-19.

This clone showed up many times. The chain recombines TRBV5-1 with TRBJ2-2, with 13 bases fitting TRBD2. The ends lost 3 bases at V and 1 base at J; junction bases unmatched: 6. Germline CDR1 and CDR2: SGHRS and YFSETQ. This CDR3 has 18 amino acids. In DNA form, the CDR3 reads TGCGCCAGCAGCTCCAGGACTAGCGGGAGTGGGAACACCGGGGAGCTGTTTTTT. This encodes CASSSRTSGSGNTGELFF.

CDR3 amino acids: CASSFGQGTSGANVLTF. In DNA form, the CDR3 reads TGTGCCAGCAGCTTCGGACAGGGAACATCTGGGGCCAACGTCCTGACTTTC. The chain has TRBV7-9 and TRBJ2-6; TRBD1 agrees at 8 bases. Trimming took 3 bases from V and 1 from J; bases not matched to a gene: 5. The CDR3 loop spans 17 amino acids. Germline CDR1 and CDR2: SEHNR and FQNEAQ (reference sequence).

This clone has a count of ten or more. The gene calls are TRBV28 and TRBJ1-2; the D is unclear. The CDR3 contains 15 residues. Per the germline V gene, CDR1 is MDHEN and CDR2 is SYDVKM. V was shortened by 3 bases and J by 8 bases, with 19 bases between the two germline ends. In DNA form, the CDR3 reads TGTGCCAGCAGTTTGACGTCGAGCAGGAAACCAGGCTACACCTTC. Amino acids: CASSLTSSRKPGYTF.

The CDR3 region has the DNA TGTGCCAGCAGCTTGCGAGGGACAGGGATAACCTACGAGCAGTACTTC. Translating it yields CASSLRGTGITYEQYF. V gene TRBV5-6 combines with J gene TRBJ2-7, with TRBD1 matching 9 bases. The CDR3 length is 16 residues. V gave up 1 base and J gave up 2 bases; unmatched junction bases: 7. Per germline, CDR1 SGHDT and CDR2 YYEEEE.

The chain is built from TRBV10-3 and TRBJ1-2; no clear D. The V gene lost 4 bases and the J gene lost 4 bases, with 10 bases spanning the gap. This CDR3 has 13 residues. The germline CDR1 and CDR2 sequences are ENHRY and SYGVKD. In DNA form, the CDR3 reads TGTGCCATCAGTGGCGTTATCGGCTATGGCTACACCTTC. It codes for CAISGVIGYGYTF.